These 21 T cell receptor beta chains originate from one sample sequenced in a study of cytomegalovirus exposure and HLA in healthy donors. The PCR used 60 Vbeta and 13 Jbeta primers. The protocol was immunoSEQ multiplex PCR, while the TCRdb copy is restricted to in-frame clones and leaves out a portion. This sample has around 160,000 clones, with 68% found just once. Input material: PBMCs. These receptors originate from a woman between 18 and 30 years old in good health and CMV-seropositive.

This clone was counted a single time. The V gene is TRBV30, the J gene TRBJ2-2; TRBD1 matches 10 bases. The CDR3 length is 16 residues. CDR1 is GTSNPN, CDR2 SVGIG, per germline (reference sequence). V was pared by 0 bases and J by 1 base, with 2 bases of the junction left unmatched. CDR3 sequence (DNA): TGTGCCTGGAGTGTTAGGGACAGGGGGAACACCGGGGAGCTGTTTTTT. Its protein product is CAWSVRDRGNTGELFF.

The gene calls are TRBV4-2 and TRBJ2-7; D is uncertain. The length of the CDR3 is 15 residues. V was trimmed by 1 base and J by 0 bases, leaving 10 bases between them. Germline CDR1 is LGHNA and CDR2 is YNFKEQ. CDR3 coding DNA: TGTGCCAGCAGCCAAGCAGGATCCAGCTCCTACGAGCAGTACTTC. This codes for CASSQAGSSSYEQYF.

This clone was seen just once. The chain couples TRBV2 to TRBJ2-7, with 8 bases aligning to TRBD1. The CDR3 has 15 residues. CDR1 is SNHLY, CDR2 FYNNEI, per germline. Losses at the gene ends were 3 bases for V and 1 base for J; bases not matched to a gene: 5. The CDR3, as DNA: TGTGCCAGCAGTGATGACGGGACAGGTTCCTACGAGCAGTACTTC. It codes for CASSDDGTGSYEQYF. Using reference TRBV2 and TRBJ2-7 for the parts outside the CDR3, the full variable domain is EPEVTQTPSHQVTQMGQEVILRCVPISNHLYFYWYRQILGQKVEFLVSFYNNEISEKSEIFDDQFSVERPDGSNFTLKIRSTKLEDSAMYFCASSDDGTGSYEQYFGPGTRLTVT.

The chain links TRBV27 to TRBJ1-1, with TRBD1 matching 9 bases. The CDR3 contains 17 residues. Germline values: CDR1 MNHEY, CDR2 SMNVEV (reference sequence). The V gene end was trimmed by 5 bases and the J gene end by 1 base; junction bases not matched to a gene: 11. The CDR3 reads CASSPPRDRVRNTEAFF. The CDR3 DNA reads as TGTGCCAGCAGTCCCCCCCGGGACAGGGTACGGAACACTGAAGCTTTCTTT.

A word on this clone: One end of the junction is discordant with germline, which a read error may explain. J is TRBJ2-5 and V is TRBV2, with D perhaps matching TRBD1 or TRBD2 (6 bases each). The J call may be faulty, since TRBJ2-7 better matches the DNA end. Germline assignment: CDR1 SNHLY and CDR2 FYNNEI. The CDR3 has 15 residues. DNA for the CDR3: TGTGCCAGCAGCGAAGGGGGACTCCGAGTCTACGAGCAGTACTTC. Protein sequence: CASSEGGLRVYEQYF.

The chain employs TRBV15 and TRBJ1-6; maybe TRBD1 (5 bases). Germline CDR1 and CDR2: LNHNV and YYDKDF (reference sequence). The CDR3 is 17 amino acids. V was trimmed by 4 bases and J by 6 bases, leaving 19 bases between them. The CDR3 coding sequence is TGTGCCACCAGCAAATTGGGGGGAGGGGTGATTAATTCACCCCTCCACTTT. Protein: CATSKLGGGVINSPLHF.

This clone was seen once. In nucleotides, the CDR3 is TGTGCCTGGACATTCGGATTTGGGAGGACTGAAGCTTTCTTT. This sequence encodes CAWTFGFGRTEAFF. This sequence joins TRBV30 and TRBJ1-1; no firm D call. Germline assignment: CDR1 GTSNPN and CDR2 SVGIG (reference sequence). Trimming removed 4 bases at V and 5 bases at J, with 17 bases between. The CDR3 has 14 residues.

The chain combines TRBV6-5 with TRBJ1-5, with 9 bases aligning to TRBD1. The ends lost 5 bases at V and 3 bases at J; junction bases unmatched: 5. This CDR3 region has 15 residues. Germline CDR1 is MNHEY and CDR2 is SVGAGI. The CDR3 DNA reads TGTGCCAGCAGTAAGGACAGGGGTAACAATCAGCCCCAGCATTTT. Encoded protein: CASSKDRGNNQPQHF.

The CDR3 here is CASSQENSGVGTEAFF. In DNA, the CDR3 is TGTGCCAGCAGCCAAGAAAATTCAGGGGTAGGGACTGAAGCTTTCTTT. V is TRBV4-2 and J is TRBJ1-1; D may be TRBD1 (6 bases). Germline V gene lookup returns CDR1 LGHNA and CDR2 YNFKEQ. Trimming cost V 0 bases and J 5 bases, with 16 bases left between them. The CDR3 is 16 amino acids.

This clone appeared a few times. The V call is TRBV19, the J call TRBJ2-7, with 7 positions matching TRBD2. The germline V gene encodes CDR1 LNHDA and CDR2 SQIVND (reference sequence). V dropped 5 bases and J dropped 2; count of bases not matched to a gene: 6. The CDR3 totals 14 residues. Here the CDR3 reads CASSLRLAPYEQYF. The DNA for the CDR3 is TGTGCCAGTAGTTTACGACTAGCACCCTACGAGCAGTACTTC.

This chain joins TRBV19 and TRBJ2-7; possibly TRBD2 for D (6 bases). V was pared by 4 bases and J by 5 bases, with 15 bases between. The CDR3 has 14 residues. CDR1 is LNHDA and CDR2 is SQIVND in the germline V gene (reference sequence). The CDR3 sequence is CASSKPHGGDEQYF. CDR3 in DNA: TGTGCCAGTAGTAAACCCCATGGCGGGGACGAGCAGTACTTC. Drawing the rest from reference TRBV19 and TRBJ2-7, the complete variable domain is DGGITQSPKYLFRKEGQNVTLSCEQNLNHDAMYWYRQDPGQGLRLIYYSQIVNDFQKGDIAEGYSVSREKKESFPLTVTSAQKNPTAFYLCASSKPHGGDEQYFGPGTRLTVT.

This rearrangement joins TRBV28 to TRBJ1-1; 9 nucleotides line up with TRBD1. The CDR3 is 15 amino acids. Germline CDR1 MDHEN, CDR2 SYDVKM. The V gene end was trimmed by 5 bases and the J gene end by 11 bases; junction bases not matched to a gene: 15. CDR3 loop: CASSLGGDRANRAFF. CDR3 nucleotides: TGTGCCAGCAGTCTGGGTGGGGACAGGGCGAATAGGGCTTTCTTT.

The rearrangement links TRBV6-5 to TRBJ2-5, with 11 bases matching TRBD1. CDR1 is MNHEY, CDR2 SVGAGI, per germline. The CDR3 sequence is 15 residues long. V was pared by 6 bases and J by 1 base, with 4 bases of the junction left unmatched. CDR3 bases: TGTGCCAGCAGATCCGGACAGGGGGCCCAAGAGACCCAGTACTTC. It translates to CASRSGQGAQETQYF.

The rearrangement uses TRBV7-3 and TRBJ2-3, with D possibly being TRBD2 (5 bases). The CDR3 covers 14 residues. V was trimmed by 3 bases and J by 0 bases, leaving 7 bases between them. CDR1 SGHTA and CDR2 FQGTGA come from the germline V gene. The CDR3 reads CASSFGLSTDTQYF. The CDR3 coding sequence is TGTGCCAGCAGCTTCGGACTTAGCACAGATACGCAGTATTTT.

The chain uses TRBV6-5 and TRBJ2-7; TRBD1 is a possible D gene (6 bases). The germline CDR1 and CDR2 sequences are MNHEY and SVGAGI. V lost 6 bases and J lost 3, with 12 bases in between. The CDR3 runs to 13 residues. The CDR3 region has the DNA TGTGCCAGCAGAAAACCGACAGGCTACGAGCAGTACTTC. Translation: CASRKPTGYEQYF.

The V call is TRBV27, the J call TRBJ2-7; TRBD2 might be the D (5 bases). This CDR3 is 13 amino acids long. V was shortened by 4 bases and J by 3 bases, with 10 bases between the two germline ends. Germline V gene lookup returns CDR1 MNHEY and CDR2 SMNVEV (reference sequence). The CDR3 sequence is CASSYGKNYEQYF. CDR3 DNA sequence: TGTGCCAGCAGTTACGGGAAGAACTACGAGCAGTACTTC.

The CDR3, as DNA: TGTGCCAGCAGTGAGGAGACAGTTGCTAGCAATCAGCCCCAGCATTTT. This encodes CASSEETVASNQPQHF. The chain is built from TRBV2 and TRBJ1-5; D is perhaps TRBD1 (5 bases). In germline, CDR1 is SNHLY, CDR2 FYNNEI. With 3 bases removed from V and 0 bases from J, the gap between germline ends came to 12 bases. CDR3 length: 16 amino acids.

V usage is TRBV30 and J usage is TRBJ1-3; D is undetermined. The CDR3 is made up of 15 amino acids. Germline CDR1 and CDR2: GTSNPN and SVGIG (reference sequence). V lost 1 base and J lost 0, with 10 bases in between. CDR3 loop: CAWSETPRSGNTIYF. The CDR3 DNA is TGTGCCTGGAGTGAGACACCCCGCTCTGGAAACACCATATATTTT.

This clone came up once. The rearrangement uses TRBV18 and TRBJ1-2, with D tentatively TRBD1 (5 bases). Per germline, CDR1 KGHSH and CDR2 LQKENI. The CDR3 covers 15 residues. V lost 3 bases and J 7 bases, leaving 18 bases between the germline ends. In nucleotides, the CDR3 is TGTGCCAGCTCACCTTCACAGGCTTCAGGTAGTGGCTACACCTTC. Translated, it gives CASSPSQASGSGYTF.

The chain combines TRBV5-1 with TRBJ1-5; D uncertain. Trimming cost V 0 bases and J 2 bases, with 9 bases left between them. There are 15 residues in the CDR3. The germline V gene encodes CDR1 SGHRS and CDR2 YFSETQ. CDR3 DNA: TGCGCCAGCAGCTTGGCCGCCGGTGGCAATCAGCCCCAGCATTTT. The encoded protein is CASSLAAGGNQPQHF.

This clone was recorded a few times. The chain is built from TRBV29-1 and TRBJ1-1; D is unresolved. Germline assignment: CDR1 SQVTM and CDR2 ANQGSEA. The ends were cut back, 6 bases at V and 0 bases at J, with 8 bases in the middle. The CDR3 extends over 12 amino acids. This chain's CDR3 is CSVFSVNTEAFF. The CDR3 coding sequence is TGCAGCGTCTTTTCGGTGAACACTGAAGCTTTCTTT.